This T cell receptor (beta chain) emerged from a study of blood T cells in healthy people across ages. Study findings and constraints: The recorded TCR beta diversity per million T cells decreased in a roughly linear manner with age.

CDR3 length: 16 residues. Germline CDR1 reads SGHRS; CDR2 reads YFSETQ. J was trimmed by 1 base and V by 5 bases; bases with no gene match: 10. The sample providers were healthy Caucasian people from Russia, aged about 6 to 95. The second PCR ran about 6 to 11 cycles with a sample-barcoded 5' primer and J-beta primers. TCRdb passed the 5' RACE reads through MiXCR, listing each CDR3 protein once. The sample records about 1,800,000 distinct CDR3 sequences, 25% to 30% being singletons. This clonotype has more than one count but fewer than ten. Antigen specificity is unknown. The chain is built from TRBV5-1 and TRBJ2-3, with 7 bases lining up with TRBD1. The sequence derives from a woman aged 25-40 years in good health. Input material: blood. Written as DNA, the CDR3 is TGCGCCAGCAGTACCGGAGACAGGGTTGGCACAGATACGCAGTATTTT. It specifies CASSTGDRVGTDTQYF.